The 9 T cell receptor beta chains below were found in one sample sequenced in a study of blood T cells in healthy people across ages. A second PCR of about 6 to 12 cycles used a sample-barcoded 5' primer and a J-beta primer mix. TCRdb independently ran MiXCR on the 5' RACE reads; one entry per CDR3 protein. The sample consists of more than 1.4 million distinct CDR3 sequences, 42% of them appearing once. Sequenced input: blood. The receptor set was obtained from a woman between 18 and 30 years old in good health.

This chain uses TRBV6-5 with TRBJ2-7, with TRBD1 identical over 9 bases. The J call may be faulty, since TRBJ2-5 better matches the DNA end. Germline V lookup: CDR1 MNHEY, CDR2 SVGAGI. The CDR3 covers 16 residues. The CDR3 DNA reads TGTGCCAGCAGTTACGCGACAGGGGGATTGGGAGAGACCCAGTACTTC. This encodes CASSYATGGLGETQYF.

The chain couples TRBV7-3 to TRBJ1-1, with 9 bases aligning to TRBD1. CDR3 size: 13 residues. Unmatched junction bases numbered 8, after V lost 5 bases and J lost 10 bases. Germline lookup yields CDR1 SGHTA and CDR2 FQGTGA. The CDR3 spells CASSQLQGARAFF. DNA for the CDR3: TGTGCCAGCAGCCAATTACAGGGGGCGCGAGCTTTCTTT.

The chain is built from TRBV4-1 and TRBJ2-1, with D perhaps being TRBD1 or TRBD2 (5 bases each). The CDR3 extends over 14 amino acids. Germline V gene lookup returns CDR1 MGHRA and CDR2 YSYEKL. V gave up 2 bases and J gave up 5 bases, with 10 bases separating them. The CDR3 region has the DNA TGCGCCAGCAGCCAACCAGCGGACAACAATGAGCAGTTCTTC. Its translation is CASSQPADNNEQFF.

This clonotype was detected a few times. The V call is TRBV28, the J call TRBJ2-7, with 9 bases fitting TRBD1. Per the germline V gene, CDR1 is MDHEN and CDR2 is SYDVKM. The V and J ends lost 6 bases and 3 bases, in that order; junction bases with no gene match: 9. This CDR3 region has 15 residues. CDR3 in DNA: TGTGCCAGCAGCCCCGACAGGGGGATATTCTACGAGCAGTACTTC. It encodes CASSPDRGIFYEQYF.

The chain combines TRBV28 with TRBJ1-1, with TRBD1 matching over 8 bases. This CDR3 contains 11 residues. V lost 6 bases, J lost 10 bases, and 4 bases stayed unmatched. Germline CDR1 is MDHEN and CDR2 is SYDVKM. The CDR3 region is CASSWTGRAFF. CDR3 coding DNA: TGTGCCAGCAGCTGGACAGGGAGAGCTTTCTTT.

This clonotype was recorded a few times. The gene calls are TRBV25-1 and TRBJ1-5, with D possibly matching TRBD1 (5 bases). V dropped 1 base and J dropped 6 bases, with 10 bases sitting between them. Germline V gives CDR1 MGHDK, CDR2 SYGVNS. The CDR3 has 14 residues. As DNA, the CDR3 is TGTGCCAGCAGTGAATTGGGGGTAGGTCAGCCCCAGCATTTT. Residues: CASSELGVGQPQHF.

This clonotype was detected ten times or more. This chain connects TRBV7-6 to TRBJ1-2; 9 bases agree with TRBD1. V shed 4 bases and J 10 bases; nucleotides not matched to a gene: 7. Germline V gene lookup returns CDR1 SGHVS and CDR2 FNYEAQ. The CDR3 runs to 13 residues. CDR3 nucleotides: TGTGCCAGCAGCTCTCTAGACAGGGGGATCTACACCTTC. Translated, it gives CASSSLDRGIYTF.

The genes are TRBV28 and TRBJ1-1, with 8 nucleotides matching TRBD1. Germline V gives CDR1 MDHEN, CDR2 SYDVKM. With 6 bases clipped from V and 1 base from J, the junction kept 4 bases outside the gene matches. CDR3 size: 14 residues. The DNA of the CDR3 is TGTGCCAGCAGGACAGGGGCCGAGAACACTGAAGCTTTCTTT. It encodes CASRTGAENTEAFF.

Concerning this clonotype itself: A read error is possible here, since a much larger clone lies one base away. The chain employs TRBV7-2 and TRBJ2-3; either TRBD1 or TRBD2 may fit D (6 bases each). CDR1 and CDR2 (germline): SGHTA, FQGNSA. V was trimmed by 4 bases and J by 2 bases, leaving 13 bases between them. CDR3 length equals 15 residues. For the CDR3, the DNA is TGTGCCAGCAGCTGGCAGGGGAGGCACACAGATACGCAGTATTTT. Its protein product is CASSWQGRHTDTQYF.